This T cell receptor (beta chain) was obtained from a study of blood T cell repertoires in COVID-19. Study background: The United States, Italy and Spain were the sources of the acute and convalescent COVID-19 samples.

Participants spanned ages about 18 to 100 years and resided in fewer than 30 US areas. Participants' own reports of clinical history determined their cohort assignment. V was cut by 3 bases and J by 0 bases, with 9 bases left in between. The CDR3 has 15 amino acids. Germline loops: CDR1 KGHSH, CDR2 LQKENI. Under the authors' procedure: How many nucleated cells were present was estimated from reference gene primer amplification. Some clones are missing from TCRdb's copy, which holds only in-frame ones; the method was immunoSEQ multiplex PCR. V and J calls and clone size are copied from that table; D and trimming were computed from the DNA. The sample has roughly 220,000 clones; around nine tenths are singletons. In the case of this clone: The same CDR3 arises from other DNA sequences in this sample as well.

Sequenced sample: PBMCs or T cells enriched from blood (not recorded which). This clonotype was obtained from a woman in her forties or fifties with acute COVID-19. This chain links TRBV18 with TRBJ2-1, with a tentative D call TRBD2 (5 bases). CDR3 in amino acids: CASSPSGSSYNEQFF. Written as DNA, the CDR3 is TGTGCCAGCTCACCGTCGGGGAGCTCCTACAATGAGCAGTTCTTC.